This TCR beta chain was captured in a study of CD8+CD57+ T cells in acquired aplastic anemia. TCR beta VDJ and CDR3 profiles were obtained from a genomic DNA template. Each CDR3 protein is one row after TCRdb ran MiXCR on the reads. In the table there are approximately 65,000 distinct CDR3 sequences, 50% to 70% of which are singletons. In its sample, this clonotype ranks as medium-sized. Unmatched junction bases numbered 2, after V lost 0 bases and J lost 8 bases. The CDR3 is made up of 16 amino acids. Germline loops: CDR1 KGHDR, CDR2 SFDVKD. The sequence was obtained from a human donor in good health, serving as a control. This chain links TRBV24-1 with TRBJ2-2; TRBD2 matches at 13 bases. Input material: sorted CD4+, CD8+, or CD8+CD57+ T cells (not recorded which) from PBMCs. The CDR3 protein is CATSDLWTSGRGELFF. The CDR3 nucleotides read TGTGCCACCAGTGATTTGTGGACTAGCGGGAGAGGGGAGCTGTTTTTT.